Presented here are 2 T cell receptor beta chains from one specimen sequenced in a study of Graves' ophthalmopathy and Graves' hyperthyroidism. RNA transcripts were the source from which TCR beta CDR3 regions were amplified. Following a first-round RT-PCR that used HTBI primers, a second-round multiplex PCR was carried out. TCRdb re-derived calls from the multiplex PCR reads in MiXCR, one entry per CDR3 protein. This sample has about 1.2 million distinct CDR3 sequences; 35% to 45% occur once, and the top ten carry 8.5% to 14%. Sequenced sample: peripheral blood or thyroid tissue (not recorded which). These receptors all come from an adult man with Graves' hyperthyroidism.

This clonotype was picked up many times. The rearrangement joins TRBV6-5 to TRBJ2-7; 7 nucleotides match TRBD1. Germline values: CDR1 MNHEY, CDR2 SVGAGI. V shed 5 bases, J shed 3 bases, and the junction held 4 bases outside the gene matches. There are 13 residues in the CDR3. The CDR3 DNA follows: TGTGCCAGCAGTCGACAGGGTCTCTACGAGCAGTACTTC. Residues: CASSRQGLYEQYF.

This sequence joins TRBV5-1 and TRBJ2-3; D possibly corresponds to TRBD1 (5 bases). V shed 1 base and J shed 2 bases, with 11 bases lying between them. Germline CDR1 SGHRS, CDR2 YFSETQ. CDR3 size: 15 residues. The CDR3 DNA reads TGCGCCAGCAGCTTGAGGGGCCCTAACACAGATACGCAGTATTTT. It translates to CASSLRGPNTDTQYF.